Below, 6 T cell receptor beta chains from the same sample are listed, as sequenced in a study of blood T cells in healthy people across ages. Using a J-beta primer mix together with a sample-barcoded 5' primer, a second PCR was run for roughly 6 to 12 cycles. TCRdb redid the calling of the 5' RACE reads with MiXCR, one entry per CDR3 protein. Of over a million distinct CDR3 sequences in the sample, 45% were seen once. The sequencing sample was made of blood. The receptors originated from an older woman in good health.

CDR3: CSVARQGEQYF. DNA for the CDR3: TGCAGCGTTGCCCGACAGGGCGAGCAGTACTTC. The V and J genes are TRBV29-1 and TRBJ2-7; 7 bases agree with TRBD1. Germline-derived CDR1 and CDR2 are SQVTM and ANQGSEA. After removal of 4 bases from V and 6 bases from J, the junction contained 3 bases not matched to a gene. CDR3 size: 11 residues.

The chain has TRBV9 and TRBJ2-7; D might be TRBD2 (5 bases). V lost 3 bases to trimming and J lost 6 bases, with 16 bases between them. Germline CDR1 and CDR2: SGDLS and YYNGEE. CDR3 length: 14 residues. CDR3 coding DNA: TGTGCCAGCAGCGCCGTTGGACTGGGAACCGAGCAGTACTTC. It encodes CASSAVGLGTEQYF.

The chain employs TRBV27 and TRBJ2-1; D is uncertain. From germline, CDR1 is MNHEY and CDR2 SMNVEV (reference sequence). V was pared by 4 bases and J by 6 bases, with 16 bases between. The CDR3 runs to 15 residues. Here the CDR3 reads CASSSRAPYGNEQFF. The CDR3, as DNA: TGTGCCAGCAGTTCGAGAGCCCCTTACGGCAATGAGCAGTTCTTC.

With respect to this clonotype: A much larger clone sits a single nucleotide away, making a read error possible. V is TRBV29-1 and J is TRBJ1-2, with TRBD1 matching 8 bases. Looked up from germline, CDR1 is SQVTM and CDR2 is ANQGSEA. With V trimmed by 7 bases and J by 4 bases, 5 bases remained unmatched. The CDR3 loop spans 12 amino acids. CDR3 protein: CSAGDRSYGYTF. The CDR3 DNA follows: TGCAGCGCCGGGGACAGGTCCTATGGCTACACCTTC.

The chain uses TRBV13 and TRBJ2-7; 10 bases align to TRBD2. With V trimmed by 1 base and J by 7 bases, 7 bases remained unmatched. CDR3 size: 15 residues. From germline, CDR1 is PRHDT and CDR2 FYEKMQ (reference sequence). The CDR3 sequence: CASSLASGSFGEQYF. The DNA for the CDR3 is TGTGCCAGCAGCTTAGCTAGCGGGAGTTTCGGGGAGCAGTACTTC.

The chain recombines TRBV3-1 with TRBJ2-7, with a weak D call TRBD2 (6 bases). Between the trimmed V and J ends, which lost 5 bases and 4 bases, there was a span of 15 bases. The CDR3 runs to 14 residues. Germline CDR1 is LGHDT and CDR2 is YNNKEL (reference sequence). CDR3 DNA: TGTGCCAGCAGCAGGCGGGACGGGGTATACGAGCAGTACTTC. It specifies CASSRRDGVYEQYF.